A selection of T cell receptor beta chains follows, all from one sample in a study of shared clonotypes between healthy human individuals. The protocol was immunoSEQ multiplex PCR, while the TCRdb copy is restricted to in-frame clones and leaves out a portion. This table has about 690,000 clones, 80% to 95% appearing once. The specimen sequenced was memory CD8+ T cells from PBMCs. These receptor sequences come from a young man in good health. Some clones in this sample may be carry-over from other donors' samples. Each CDR3 is given with its conserved first and last residue. The D gene is left open where the match is weak. Clone size is stated in some rows and not others, as once, few, many or a class when expanded.

clone size: -
J gene: TRBJ2-1
V gene: TRBV5-1
D gene: -
CDR3 DNA: TGCGCCAGCAGCTCGACGGAGAGCTCCTACAATGAGCAGTTCTTC
CDR3 protein: CASSSTESSYNEQFF

clone size: -
J gene: TRBJ1-2
V gene: TRBV18
D gene: TRBD1
CDR3 DNA: TGTGCCAGCTCACCCGGGACAGGGATATCTACTTTC
CDR3 protein: CASSPGTGISTF

clone size: once
J gene: TRBJ2-5
V gene: TRBV4-1
D gene: -
CDR3 DNA: TGCGCCAGCAGCCAAGGCGGGAACGGCGGCAGGGAGACCCAGTACTTC
CDR3 protein: CASSQGGNGGRETQYF

clone size: -
J gene: TRBJ2-7
V gene: TRBV11-2
D gene: -
CDR3 DNA: TGTGCCAGCAGCACCTACACCGGGACCCGGAACGAGCAGTACTTC
CDR3 protein: CASSTYTGTRNEQYF

clone size: -
J gene: TRBJ1-2
V gene: TRBV28
D gene: TRBD1
CDR3 DNA: TGTGCCAGCAGGTTACGACAGGGGGCTATCTATGGCTACACCTTC
CDR3 protein: CASRLRQGAIYGYTF

clone size: -
J gene: TRBJ2-7
V gene: TRBV7-9
D gene: TRBD2
CDR3 DNA: TGTGCCAGCAGCTCGATTAGCGGGAGGCCTTCCTACGAGCAGTACTTC
CDR3 protein: CASSSISGRPSYEQYF

clone size: few
J gene: TRBJ1-5
V gene: TRBV9
D gene: -
CDR3 DNA: TGTGCCAGCAGTTCAGGTATCAATCAGCCCCAGCATTTT
CDR3 protein: CASSSGINQPQHF

clone size: -
J gene: TRBJ1-5
V gene: TRBV27
D gene: TRBD1
CDR3 DNA: TGTGCCAGCAGTTTCGTCTGGACAGGGGCCAATCAGCCCCAGCATTTT
CDR3 protein: CASSFVWTGANQPQHF

clone size: -
J gene: TRBJ1-1
V gene: TRBV27
D gene: -
CDR3 DNA: TGTGCCAGCAGTTTTTTCTCTGGTAAGGCTGAAGCTTTCTTT
CDR3 protein: CASSFFSGKAEAFF

clone size: -
J gene: TRBJ2-7
V gene: TRBV7-2
D gene: -
CDR3 DNA: TGTGCCAGCAGCCCGGTAAACCTACGTTCCGAGCAGTACTTC
CDR3 protein: CASSPVNLRSEQYF